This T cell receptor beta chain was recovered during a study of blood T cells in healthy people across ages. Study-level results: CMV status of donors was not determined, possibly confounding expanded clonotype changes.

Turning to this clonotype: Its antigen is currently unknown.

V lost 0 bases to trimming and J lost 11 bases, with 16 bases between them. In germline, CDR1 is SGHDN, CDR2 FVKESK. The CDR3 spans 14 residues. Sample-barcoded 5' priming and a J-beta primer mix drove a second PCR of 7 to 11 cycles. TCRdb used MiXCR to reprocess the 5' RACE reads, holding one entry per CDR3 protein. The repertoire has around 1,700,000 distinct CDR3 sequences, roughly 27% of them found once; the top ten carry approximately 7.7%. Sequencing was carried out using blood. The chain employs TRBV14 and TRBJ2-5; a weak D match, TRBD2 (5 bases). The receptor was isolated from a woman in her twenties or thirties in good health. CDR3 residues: CASSQDLIGWEQYF. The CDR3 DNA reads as TGTGCCAGCAGCCAAGACCTTATAGGTTGGGAGCAGTACTTC.